This T cell receptor beta chain stems from a study of cytomegalovirus exposure and HLA in healthy donors. Sequenced by immunoSEQ multiplex PCR; TCRdb stores in-frame clones only, minus some. Of around 86,000 clones detected, 85% to 95% appear once; the ten largest clones hold around 1.1%. Germline V gene data show CDR1 as MDHEN and CDR2 as SYDVKM. V shed 5 bases and J shed 5 bases, with 16 bases lying between them. CDR3 size: 15 residues. V gene TRBV28 combines with J gene TRBJ2-1, with D possibly matching TRBD1 (6 bases). The sample taken for sequencing was PBMCs. The clonotype originates from a woman aged 25 to 39 in good health and CMV-seropositive. The CDR3 loop reads CASSVTGIIDNEQFF. The CDR3 nucleotides are TGTGCCAGCAGTGTAACAGGGATCATCGACAATGAGCAGTTCTTC.